This T cell receptor (beta chain) was identified during a study of beta chain features in type 1 diabetes. The study, taken as a whole, reports: Moderate but significant shortening of TCRB CDR3s was recorded in all four CD4+ subsets from Type 1 diabetes patients. Insertions were fewer and deletions more numerous at VDJ junctions in type 1 diabetes patients.

This clone was detected a few times. Its antigen is still unknown. The V and J ends lost 2 bases and 2 bases respectively, with 9 bases between them. Germline lookup yields CDR1 SGDLS and CDR2 YYNGEE. There are 14 residues in the CDR3. Of the isolated RNA, all was reverse transcribed, and so the sequenced material was expressed TCRB transcripts. About 3.6 million reads was the average for naive, central memory and regulatory T cell samples. Here immunoSEQ multiplex PCR was the method, and the copy in TCRdb shows in-frame clones only, minus some. The table includes some 270,000 clones, 11% detected once.

Sequenced sample: naive CD4+ T cells from blood. This clonotype was obtained from a man aged 30 to 45 with type 1 diabetes. The V and J genes are TRBV9 and TRBJ2-3; a weak D match, TRBD1 (6 bases). The chain's CDR3 is CASSVGGYTDTQYF. The CDR3 DNA reads TGTGCCAGCAGCGTTGGGGGCTACACAGATACGCAGTATTTT.